Listed below are T cell receptor beta chains from one sample, sequenced in a study of CD8 T cells in Susac syndrome. TCRdb re-analysed the immunoSEQ multiplex PCR reads in MiXCR, keeping a single row per CDR3 protein. Of almost 450,000 distinct CDR3 sequences listed, 85% are singletons. Sequencing used CD8+ T cells from PBMCs. Every receptor here comes from a human donor with multiple sclerosis. CDR3s include the opening cysteine and the closing phenylalanine or tryptophan. A D gene is named only where the DNA matches it firmly. Size values are once, few and many counts, or a class for expanded clones, and some rows have none.

v_call	d_call	j_call	clone_size	cdr3_aa	cdr3_nt
TRBV5-6	-	TRBJ2-2	-	CASSQTPNTGELFF	TGTGCCAGCAGCCAGACACCTAACACCGGGGAGCTGTTTTTT
TRBV29-1	-	TRBJ1-1	-	CSVYRDVVEAFF	TGCAGCGTTTATAGGGATGTCGTTGAAGCTTTCTTT
TRBV19	-	TRBJ2-1	-	CASSMSPGSLGGHNEQFF	TGTGCCAGTAGTATGTCCCCCGGCAGCCTGGGGGGCCACAATGAGCAGTTCTTC
TRBV13	-	TRBJ2-1	-	CASSFQYNEQFF	TGTGCCAGCAGCTTTCAGTACAATGAGCAGTTCTTC
TRBV5-1	-	TRBJ1-1	-	CASRLPLGTRVGNTEAFF	TGCGCCAGCAGGTTGCCCCTCGGAACGCGTGTAGGGAACACTGAAGCTTTCTTT
TRBV27	-	TRBJ2-4	-	CASSEIAKNIQYF	TGTGCCAGCAGTGAGATAGCCAAAAACATTCAGTACTTC
TRBV30	-	TRBJ1-6	-	CAWSPVVNSPLHF	TGTGCCTGGAGCCCGGTTGTTAATTCACCCCTCCACTTT
TRBV15	-	TRBJ1-6	-	CATSREGPPGGDNSPLHF	TGTGCCACCAGCAGAGAAGGCCCCCCCGGGGGAGATAATTCACCCCTCCACTTT
TRBV28	TRBD1	TRBJ2-4	-	CASSRGQGQYF	TGTGCCAGCAGTCGAGGACAGGGGCAGTACTTC
TRBV20-1	TRBD2	TRBJ2-7	-	CSARGLAVSEQYF	TGCAGTGCTAGAGGACTAGCGGTATCCGAGCAGTACTTC
TRBV7-9	TRBD2	TRBJ2-1	-	CASSTTTIAGLSNEQFF	TGTGCCAGCAGCACAACGACAATAGCGGGGCTATCCAATGAGCAGTTCTTC
TRBV20-1	TRBD2	TRBJ2-1	-	CSARDGRESSYNEQFF	TGCAGTGCTAGAGATGGGAGGGAGAGCTCCTACAATGAGCAGTTCTTC
TRBV7-2	TRBD1	TRBJ2-5	-	CASSLAPNNFLGRGLETQYF	TGTGCCAGCAGCTTAGCTCCTAATAATTTTTTGGGCAGGGGGCTTGAGACCCAGTACTTC
TRBV20-1	-	TRBJ2-2	-	CGAQDTGELFF	TGCGGTGCCCAGGACACCGGGGAGCTGTTTTTT
TRBV2	-	TRBJ2-7	-	CASRASENYEQYF	TGTGCCAGCAGGGCTAGCGAGAACTACGAGCAGTACTTC
TRBV20-1	TRBD1	TRBJ1-3	-	CSARPNRGGDLAIYF	TGCAGTGCTCGCCCCAACAGGGGAGGAGATTTGGCCATATATTTT
TRBV2	-	TRBJ2-3	-	CATKSVGNAYNQDTQYF	TGTGCCACCAAGTCGGTGGGGAACGCATATAACCAAGATACGCAGTATTTT
TRBV7-9	TRBD1	TRBJ1-2	-	CASSTDGTEANYGYTF	TGTGCCAGCAGCACTGATGGGACAGAAGCTAACTATGGCTACACCTTC
TRBV19	-	TRBJ1-1	few	CASSEGGRKEEAFF	TGTGCCAGTAGTGAAGGAGGACGGAAGGAAGAAGCTTTCTTT
TRBV20-1	-	TRBJ2-1	-	CSAKGQIFYNEQFF	TGCAGTGCAAAGGGACAAATTTTTTACAATGAGCAGTTCTTC
TRBV7-9	-	TRBJ2-7	-	CASSLPNSYEQYF	TGTGCCAGCAGCTTGCCGAACTCCTACGAGCAGTACTTC
TRBV27	TRBD1	TRBJ2-3	-	CASSYPGQGSDTQYF	TGTGCCAGCAGTTACCCGGGACAGGGATCAGATACGCAGTATTTT
TRBV20-1	-	TRBJ2-1	-	CSARDIGGPSYYNEQFF	TGCAGTGCTAGAGACATCGGGGGCCCGTCCTATTACAATGAGCAGTTCTTC
TRBV20-1	TRBD1	TRBJ1-1	-	CSAPREGAENTEAFF	TGCAGTGCCCCGAGGGAGGGGGCTGAGAACACTGAAGCTTTCTTT
TRBV4-1	TRBD2	TRBJ2-1	-	CASSQDPGLQPNEQFF	TGCGCCAGCAGCCAAGATCCGGGACTACAGCCCAATGAGCAGTTCTTC
TRBV4-1	-	TRBJ1-2	-	CASSQGSGPYGYTF	TGCGCCAGCAGCCAAGGGAGCGGTCCGTATGGCTACACCTTC
TRBV11-2	-	TRBJ2-2	-	CASSFGGVELFF	TGTGCCAGCAGCTTTGGTGGGGTGGAGCTGTTTTTT
TRBV5-6	-	TRBJ1-6	-	CASSLAVAGEYSPLHF	TGTGCCAGCAGCTTGGCGGTGGCAGGAGAATATTCACCCCTCCACTTT
TRBV12-3/TRBV12-4	-	TRBJ2-1	-	CASSFWRDEQFF	TGTGCCAGCAGTTTTTGGCGGGATGAGCAGTTCTTC
TRBV30	-	TRBJ2-1	-	CAWSETSPEQFF	TGTGCCTGGAGTGAGACTTCTCCTGAGCAGTTCTTC
TRBV24-1	TRBD2	TRBJ2-1	-	CATSDSGISGRFSYNEQFF	TGTGCCACCAGTGATTCCGGTATTAGCGGGAGGTTCTCCTACAATGAGCAGTTCTTC
TRBV4-1	-	TRBJ2-3	-	CASSQGLAIEDTQYF	TGCGCCAGCAGCCAAGGATTGGCCATTGAGGATACGCAGTATTTT
TRBV5-1	-	TRBJ2-3	-	CASSLTSGATDTQYF	TGCGCCAGCAGCTTGACAAGCGGAGCCACAGATACGCAGTATTTT
TRBV2	TRBD1	TRBJ2-7	-	CASSEPRDRDYEQYF	TGTGCCAGCAGTGAACCCCGGGACAGGGACTACGAGCAGTACTTC
TRBV19	-	TRBJ1-5	-	CASSPNGPGNQPQHF	TGTGCCAGTAGTCCCAACGGACCGGGCAATCAGCCCCAGCATTTT
TRBV7-9	TRBD2	TRBJ2-3	-	CASSALTSGITDTQYF	TGTGCCAGCAGCGCGTTGACTAGCGGAATAACAGATACGCAGTATTTT
TRBV3-1	-	TRBJ1-1	-	CASKDSGSNTEAFF	TGTGCCAGCAAGGATTCAGGGTCAAACACTGAAGCTTTCTTT